The rows below give T cell receptor beta chains drawn from one sample of a study of blood T cell repertoires in COVID-19. Sequenced by immunoSEQ multiplex PCR; TCRdb stores in-frame clones only, minus some. The table has 100,000 to 150,000 clones, over 75% seen once. Specimen: peripheral blood. These receptors were obtained from a woman of 80 years or more with acute or convalescent COVID-19. CDR3s include the opening cysteine and the closing phenylalanine or tryptophan. A D gene is named only where the DNA matches it firmly. Size tells how often a clone was seen (once, few, many) or the class of an expanded clone, and some rows leave it out.

>TRBD2|TRBV7-9|NA|TRBJ2-2
CASSLLLAVNTGELFF
TGTGCCAGCAGCTTACTACTAGCGGTTAACACCGGGGAGCTGTTTTTT
>TRBD1|TRBV5-6|NA|TRBJ2-5
CASSLGDRADYF
TGTGCCAGCAGCTTGGGGGACAGGGCCGATTACTTC
>NA|TRBV4-2|NA|TRBJ1-1
CASSRGQMNTEAFF
TGTGCCAGCAGCCGTGGACAGATGAACACTGAAGCTTTCTTT
>NA|TRBV25-1|NA|TRBJ1-1
CATTLGRNTEAFF
TGTGCCACCACCCTGGGCCGGAACACTGAAGCTTTCTTT
>NA|TRBV29-1|NA|TRBJ2-5
CSVNPETQYF
TGCAGCGTAAATCCTGAGACCCAGTACTTC
>NA|TRBV6-5|once|TRBJ2-2
CASGPRVKAGELFF
TGTGCCAGCGGACCCAGGGTGAAGGCCGGGGAGCTGTTTTTT
>TRBD1|TRBV6-5|NA|TRBJ2-7
CASSPETGGLKGQYF
TGTGCCAGCAGTCCCGAGACAGGGGGTTTAAAGGGGCAGTACTTC
>NA|TRBV29-1|NA|TRBJ1-6
CSVAEGMNSPLHF
TGCAGCGTTGCTGAGGGTATGAATTCACCCCTCCACTTT
>TRBD1|TRBV25-1|NA|TRBJ1-1
CASSRPGGTEAFF
TGTGCCAGCAGTCGCCCAGGGGGGACTGAAGCTTTCTTT
>TRBD2|TRBV9|NA|TRBJ2-1
CASSVLRSTSANEQFF
TGTGCCAGCAGCGTTCTCCGGTCGACTAGCGCGAATGAGCAGTTCTTC
>TRBD2|TRBV19|few|TRBJ2-3
CASSSYGRSGSIPSSGTDTQYF
TGTGCCAGTAGTAGTTATGGGCGTAGCGGGAGTATCCCCTCTAGCGGCACAGATACGCAGTATTTT
>NA|TRBV7-9|once|TRBJ1-1
CASSDPHAGSTEAFF
TGTGCCAGCAGCGATCCTCATGCGGGGAGCACTGAAGCTTTCTTT
>NA|TRBV28|once|TRBJ1-1
CASRWWGLVAFF
TGTGCCAGCAGGTGGTGGGGGCTGGTAGCTTTCTTT
>NA|TRBV7-9|NA|TRBJ2-7
CASSPLPGRSYEQYF
TGTGCCAGCAGCCCATTGCCAGGCAGATCTTACGAGCAGTACTTC
>NA|TRBV10-3|NA|TRBJ2-3
CAIRDWESSTDTQYF
TGTGCCATCAGGGATTGGGAGTCTAGCACAGATACGCAGTATTTT
>TRBD2|TRBV9|NA|TRBJ2-2
CASSAYSGGATGELFF
TGTGCCAGCAGCGCCTATAGCGGGGGGGCCACCGGGGAGCTGTTTTTT
>NA|TRBV11-2|few|TRBJ2-1
CASSIGMGSSYNEQFF
TGTGCCAGCAGCATCGGGATGGGCAGCTCCTACAATGAGCAGTTCTTC
>NA|TRBV10-3|NA|TRBJ1-2
CATGVGQFGGYTF
TGTGCCACCGGGGTTGGACAGTTCGGGGGCTACACCTTC